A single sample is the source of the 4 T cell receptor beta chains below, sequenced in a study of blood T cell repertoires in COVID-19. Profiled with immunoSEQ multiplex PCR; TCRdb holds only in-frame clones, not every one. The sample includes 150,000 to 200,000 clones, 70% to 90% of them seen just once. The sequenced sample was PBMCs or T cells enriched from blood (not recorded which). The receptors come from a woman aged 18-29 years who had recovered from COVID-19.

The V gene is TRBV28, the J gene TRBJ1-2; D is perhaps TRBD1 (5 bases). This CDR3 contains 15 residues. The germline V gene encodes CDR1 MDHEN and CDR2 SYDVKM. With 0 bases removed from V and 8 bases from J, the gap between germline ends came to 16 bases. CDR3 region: CASSLWAGPQRGYTF. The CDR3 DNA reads TGTGCCAGCAGTTTATGGGCAGGGCCCCAACGCGGCTACACCTTC.

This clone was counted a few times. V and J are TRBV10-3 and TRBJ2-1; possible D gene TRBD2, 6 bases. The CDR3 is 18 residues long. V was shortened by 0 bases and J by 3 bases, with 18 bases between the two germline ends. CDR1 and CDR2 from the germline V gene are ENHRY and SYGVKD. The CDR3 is CAISESGGRGGNYNEQFF. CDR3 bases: TGTGCCATCAGTGAGTCGGGCGGTCGGGGAGGAAACTACAATGAGCAGTTCTTC.

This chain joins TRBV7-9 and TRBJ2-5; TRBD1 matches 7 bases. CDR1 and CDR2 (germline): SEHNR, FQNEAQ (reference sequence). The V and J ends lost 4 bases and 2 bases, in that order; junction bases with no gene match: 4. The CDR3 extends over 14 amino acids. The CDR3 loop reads CASSYTGVQETQYF. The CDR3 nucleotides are TGTGCCAGCAGCTACACAGGGGTACAAGAGACCCAGTACTTC.

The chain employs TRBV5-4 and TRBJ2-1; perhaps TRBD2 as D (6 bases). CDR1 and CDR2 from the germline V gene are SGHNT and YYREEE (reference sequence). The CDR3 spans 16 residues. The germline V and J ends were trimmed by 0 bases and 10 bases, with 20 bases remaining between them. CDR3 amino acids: CASSLGEGTGREEQFF. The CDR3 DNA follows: TGTGCCAGCAGCTTGGGGGAAGGGACTGGCCGTGAAGAGCAGTTCTTC. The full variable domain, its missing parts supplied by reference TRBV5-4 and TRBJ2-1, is ETGVTQSPTHLIKTRGQQVTLRCSSQSGHNTVSWYQQALGQGPQFIFQYYREEENGRGNFPPRFSGLQFPNYSSELNVNALELDDSALYLCASSLGEGTGREEQFFGPGTRLTVL.